Listed here are 32 T cell receptor beta chains from one sample, sequenced in a study of identical twins. TCRdb re-called the 5' RACE reads through MiXCR, storing one row per CDR3 protein. In the table there are 550,000 to 700,000 distinct CDR3 sequences, roughly 9.9% of which are singletons. These same records also appear under a second study, on yellow fever vaccine responses in identical twins.

Sequencing was carried out using PBMCs. The receptors here all came from a woman younger than 35 in good health.

This clonotype was found a few times. V usage is TRBV7-9 and J usage is TRBJ2-7; D is possibly TRBD2 (5 bases). This CDR3 comprises 15 residues. V shed 5 bases and J shed 3 bases, with 17 bases lying between them. Germline V gene data show CDR1 as SEHNR and CDR2 as FQNEAQ (reference sequence). The DNA of the CDR3 is TGTGCCAGCAGCGCTCAGGTCGGACTCCTCTACGAGCAGTACTTC. It codes for CASSAQVGLLYEQYF.

This clonotype appeared many times. The rearrangement links TRBV28 to TRBJ2-7; D gene uncertain. Germline lookup yields CDR1 MDHEN and CDR2 SYDVKM. The CDR3 has 15 residues. The V and J ends lost 4 bases and 5 bases respectively, with 18 bases between them. The CDR3 nucleotides are TGTGCCAGCAGTTACAAGAGCCTAAACGGCGACGAGCAGTACTTC. Translated, it gives CASSYKSLNGDEQYF.

The table lists this clonotype with many counts. The chain employs TRBV12-3 or TRBV12-4 and TRBJ2-1; D might be TRBD1 (5 bases). V lost 1 base, J lost 6 bases, and 7 bases lay in between. This CDR3 has 13 residues. Here the CDR3 reads CASSLEQVNEQFF. The CDR3 bases are TGTGCCAGCAGTTTAGAACAGGTCAATGAGCAGTTCTTC.

This clonotype was seen ten or more times. The chain has TRBV12-3 or TRBV12-4 and TRBJ2-1, with a tentative D call TRBD2 (6 bases). With 3 bases removed from V and 4 bases from J, the gap between germline ends came to 13 bases. The CDR3 has 15 amino acids. Written as DNA, the CDR3 is TGTGCCAGCAGTTTTGTGGTGGCGGGATACAATGAGCAGTTCTTC. Amino acids: CASSFVVAGYNEQFF.

This clonotype was found a few times. The CDR3 loop reads CASSLPGSGENNEQFF. In DNA, the CDR3 is TGTGCCAGCAGCTTACCGGGTAGCGGGGAAAACAATGAGCAGTTCTTC. The rearrangement joins TRBV11-2 to TRBJ2-1, with 8 bases lining up with TRBD2. Germline CDR1 is SGHAT and CDR2 is FQNNGV. Losses at the gene ends were 2 bases for V and 5 bases for J; bases not matched to a gene: 8. This CDR3 is built from 16 residues.

This clonotype was seen only a few times. The chain links TRBV20-1 to TRBJ2-2; a weak D match, TRBD2 (7 bases). The V and J ends lost 1 base and 10 bases respectively, with 16 bases between them. The CDR3 runs 14 residues. The germline V gene has CDR1 DFQATT and CDR2 SNEGSKA (reference sequence). The CDR3 DNA sequence: TGCAGTGCTAGAGTCGGGGGGCTAGTGGAGGAGCTGTTTTTT. Translation: CSARVGGLVEELFF.

This clonotype was counted a few times. The chain joins TRBV5-1 to TRBJ2-7, with D hard to call. Per germline, CDR1 SGHRS and CDR2 YFSETQ. This CDR3 has 14 residues. Trimming took 4 bases from V and 0 from J, leaving 11 bases between them. CDR3 region: CASSRSDGSYEQYF. CDR3 nucleotide sequence: TGCGCCAGCAGCCGGTCGGACGGCTCCTACGAGCAGTACTTC.

This clonotype showed up many times. The chain combines TRBV3-1 with TRBJ2-1; 11 bases map to TRBD2. Germline V CDR1 and CDR2: LGHDT, YNNKEL (reference sequence). This CDR3 contains 15 residues. V was clipped by 7 bases and J by 4 bases; unmatched bases: 6. This chain's CDR3 is CASTETSGKYNEQFF. The CDR3, as DNA: TGTGCCAGCACCGAGACTAGCGGGAAATACAATGAGCAGTTCTTC.

The chain links TRBV2 to TRBJ2-7; 8 bases line up with TRBD2. The CDR3 runs to 16 residues. Unmatched junction bases numbered 20, after V lost 10 bases and J lost 6 bases. Germline V gene lookup returns CDR1 SNHLY and CDR2 FYNNEI. In DNA, the CDR3 is TGTGCCACTTGTCGGGGGCCGGGTAGCGGGACCTCCGAGCAGTACTTC. Translated: CATCRGPGSGTSEQYF. The full variable domain, rest sourced from reference TRBV2 and TRBJ2-7, is EPEVTQTPSHQVTQMGQEVILRCVPISNHLYFYWYRQILGQKVEFLVSFYNNEISEKSEIFDDQFSVERPDGSNFTLKIRSTKLEDSAMYFCATCRGPGSGTSEQYFGPGTRLTVT.

This clonotype occurred a few times. The chain has TRBV29-1 and TRBJ1-5; 7 bases map to TRBD1. Germline CDR1 SQVTM, CDR2 ANQGSEA. The CDR3 loop spans 14 amino acids. V shed 6 bases, J shed 2 bases, and the junction held 7 bases outside the gene matches. CDR3 DNA: TGCAGCGTGGGTTACAGGGGAGGCAATCAGCCCCAGCATTTT. Encoded protein: CSVGYRGGNQPQHF.

The chain uses TRBV7-3 and TRBJ2-2, with D perhaps matching TRBD1 (7 bases). The CDR3 covers 16 residues. Looked up from germline, CDR1 is SGHTA and CDR2 is FQGTGA. Trimming pared 5 bases from V and 6 bases from J, leaving 19 bases between. CDR3 protein: CASSPNRQGGAGELFF. CDR3 nucleotide sequence: TGTGCCAGCAGCCCGAACCGACAGGGAGGCGCCGGGGAGCTGTTTTTT.

The chain couples TRBV7-6 to TRBJ2-3; 10 bases line up with TRBD2. The CDR3 contains 16 residues. Germline trimming cut 1 base from V and 0 bases from J; bases unmatched to any gene: 1. Germline values: CDR1 SGHVS, CDR2 FNYEAQ. This CDR3 reads CASSLELAGSTDTQYF. The DNA of the CDR3 is TGTGCCAGCAGCTTAGAACTAGCGGGGAGCACAGATACGCAGTATTTT.

This clonotype has at least ten counts. The rearrangement links TRBV7-9 to TRBJ2-1, with D perhaps matching TRBD2 (5 bases). CDR3 length equals 13 residues. Trimming removed 7 bases from V and 1 base from J, with 8 bases in between. Germline CDR1 and CDR2: SEHNR and FQNEAQ (reference sequence). For the CDR3, the DNA is TGTGCCAGCACGAGGGATTCCTACAATGAGCAGTTCTTC. This translates into CASTRDSYNEQFF.

This clonotype has a count of ten or more. This chain connects TRBV27 to TRBJ2-3; D is unclear. Germline V gene lookup returns CDR1 MNHEY and CDR2 SMNVEV (reference sequence). The CDR3 totals 12 residues. The V and J ends lost 5 bases and 1 base respectively, with 4 bases between them. The CDR3 DNA is TGTGCCAGCAGTGGCCGCACAGATACGCAGTATTTT. Its translation is CASSGRTDTQYF.

This clonotype has just a few counts. The genes are TRBV28 and TRBJ2-1; D not certain. The length of the CDR3 is 13 residues. CDR1 MDHEN and CDR2 SYDVKM come from the germline V gene. Trimming cost V 7 bases and J 4 bases, with 11 bases left between them. The CDR3, as DNA: TGTGCCAGCACCCTACCTTTATACAATGAGCAGTTCTTC. It codes for CASTLPLYNEQFF.

This clonotype has at least ten counts. The chain employs TRBV5-1 and TRBJ2-5, with D uncertain. The length of the CDR3 is 13 residues. Germline values: CDR1 SGHRS, CDR2 YFSETQ. The V and J ends lost 0 bases and 1 base respectively, with 4 bases between them. CDR3 in DNA: TGCGCCAGCAGCTTGGAGGGCCAAGAGACCCAGTACTTC. This gives the protein CASSLEGQETQYF.

The V gene is TRBV28, the J gene TRBJ1-3; the D gene is possibly TRBD1 (6 bases). V shed 5 bases and J shed 1 base, with 12 bases lying between them. CDR1 is MDHEN, CDR2 SYDVKM, per germline. The CDR3 is 15 amino acids. CDR3 nucleotide sequence: TGTGCCAGCAGTCTACAGGGTGGGTCTGGAAACACCATATATTTT. This gives the protein CASSLQGGSGNTIYF.

This sequence joins TRBV10-3 and TRBJ2-3, with D uncertain. The V gene's germline CDR1 is ENHRY and CDR2 SYGVKD. V lost 5 bases and J 6 bases, leaving 9 bases between the germline ends. This CDR3 has 12 residues. CDR3 DNA: TGTGCCATCAGTCATGACCTGGATACGCAGTATTTT. This translates into CAISHDLDTQYF.

In its sample, this clonotype was seen many times. The V call is TRBV12-3 or TRBV12-4, the J call TRBJ2-2, with a possible D match to TRBD1 (5 bases). The CDR3 is made up of 16 amino acids. Trimming left V 6 bases short and J 7 bases short, with 21 bases between. CDR3 DNA sequence: TGTGCCAGCAGGGGTTTGGCTCCGAAGGGGCACGGGGAGCTGTTTTTT. This gives the protein CASRGLAPKGHGELFF.

This clonotype was seen at least ten times. Here the CDR3 DNA reads TGCAGTGCCTCTACTAGCGGGAAGGGCAATGAGCAGTTCTTC. Translation gives CSASTSGKGNEQFF. This sequence joins TRBV20-1 and TRBJ2-1; TRBD2 matches 10 bases. CDR1 and CDR2 from the germline V gene are DFQATT and SNEGSKA (reference sequence). The CDR3 has 14 residues. V lost 6 bases and J lost 6; bases outside the gene matches: 8.

This clonotype appeared a few times. The rearrangement links TRBV28 to TRBJ2-7; no reliable D call. V was shortened by 11 bases and J by 0 bases, with 14 bases between the two germline ends. Per the germline V gene, CDR1 is MDHEN and CDR2 is SYDVKM. CDR3 size: 13 residues. In DNA form, the CDR3 reads TGTGCCTCGAGCACCCCCCTCTCCTACGAGCAGTACTTC. It codes for CASSTPLSYEQYF. The full variable domain, with the rest looked up from reference TRBV28 and TRBJ2-7, is DVKVTQSSRYLVKRTGEKVFLECVQDMDHENMFWYRQDPGLGLRLIYFSYDVKMKEKGDIPEGYSVSREKKERFSLILESASTNQTSMYLCASSTPLSYEQYFGPGTRLTVT.

The table lists this clonotype with many counts. The J gene is TRBJ2-2, the V gene TRBV24-1; no definite D call. Germline V gene lookup returns CDR1 KGHDR and CDR2 SFDVKD. CDR3 size: 14 residues. The V end lost 0 bases, the J end lost 3 bases, and 4 bases lay between the germline ends. The CDR3 reads CATSDLRDTGELFF. Here the CDR3 DNA reads TGTGCCACCAGTGATTTGAGGGACACCGGGGAGCTGTTTTTT.

This clonotype showed up many times. The rearrangement joins TRBV28 to TRBJ2-1, with 9 bases that match TRBD2. V trimming: 6 bases; J trimming: 3 bases; junction bases outside the gene matches: 9. This CDR3 is built from 16 residues. Germline CDR1 MDHEN, CDR2 SYDVKM. The CDR3 DNA is TGTGCCAGCAGCGAAATAGCGGGAGCCGACTACAATGAGCAGTTCTTC. Protein sequence: CASSEIAGADYNEQFF.

The chain combines TRBV29-1 with TRBJ2-7, with D perhaps matching TRBD1 (6 bases). The CDR3 loop spans 14 amino acids. The ends were cut back, 5 bases at V and 6 bases at J, with 20 bases in the middle. Germline V lookup: CDR1 SQVTM, CDR2 ANQGSEA. Written as DNA, the CDR3 is TGCAGCGTTTCGGACAGTGGGTCAGTGGGCGAGCAGTACTTC. Translated: CSVSDSGSVGEQYF.

Only a few counts were recorded for this clonotype. This chain links TRBV5-5 with TRBJ2-1; 7 nucleotides match TRBD1. The CDR3 is made up of 11 amino acids. The junction had 4 bases not matched to a gene; V was cut back by 4 bases and J by 12 bases. CDR1 and CDR2 (germline): SGHKS, YYEKEE (reference sequence). CDR3 sequence: CASSPDRRQFF. CDR3 DNA sequence: TGTGCCAGCAGCCCGGACAGGAGGCAGTTCTTC.

The rearrangement links TRBV20-1 to TRBJ2-1; no definite D call. Germline CDR1 DFQATT, CDR2 SNEGSKA (reference sequence). The CDR3 totals 16 residues. Trimming stripped 0 bases from V and 4 bases from J, with 16 bases between. As DNA, the CDR3 is TGCAGTGCTAGAGATCCCCAGAGGTCTGGGTACAATGAGCAGTTCTTC. This translates into CSARDPQRSGYNEQFF.

The chain combines TRBV7-2 with TRBJ2-5; 7 bases map to TRBD1. This CDR3 is built from 15 residues. From germline, CDR1 is SGHTA and CDR2 FQGNSA. The V gene end was trimmed by 5 bases and the J gene end by 7 bases; junction bases not matched to a gene: 13. The CDR3 DNA reads as TGTGCCAGCAGCGAGTCCCCGACAGGGATTTCGACCCAGTACTTC. It translates to CASSESPTGISTQYF.

In its sample, this clonotype was seen a few times. This chain connects TRBV5-1 to TRBJ1-1; 7 positions match TRBD1. CDR3 length: 13 residues. Germline lookup yields CDR1 SGHRS and CDR2 YFSETQ. V was clipped by 7 bases and J by 0 bases; unmatched bases: 3. CDR3 coding DNA: TGCGCCAGCGCACAGGGGATGAACACTGAAGCTTTCTTT. Amino acids: CASAQGMNTEAFF.

This clonotype was detected ten times or more. The CDR3 coding sequence is TGTGCCAGCAGCCTCGGGAGCTTTAGCGGGAGTAGCTACGAGCAGTACTTC. Translated, it gives CASSLGSFSGSSYEQYF. The chain employs TRBV28 and TRBJ2-7; 9 positions agree with TRBD2. There are 17 residues in the CDR3. Unmatched junction bases numbered 15, after V lost 6 bases and J lost 3 bases. From germline, CDR1 is MDHEN and CDR2 SYDVKM.

This chain connects TRBV6-2 or TRBV6-3 to TRBJ2-7; D possibly corresponds to TRBD1 (5 bases). Germline-derived CDR1 and CDR2 are MNHEY and SVGEGT. Trimming took off 6 bases at V and 5 bases at J, with 8 bases between the two ends. CDR3 length: 11 residues. Here the CDR3 DNA reads TGTGCCAGCAGCGAGACAGACGAGCAGTACTTC. It is translated as CASSETDEQYF.

CDR3 amino acids: CASSLQGPYNSPLHF. DNA for the CDR3: TGTGCCAGCAGCTTACAGGGACCCTATAATTCACCCCTCCACTTT. The rearrangement uses TRBV11-3 and TRBJ1-6; D perhaps matches TRBD1 (5 bases). Trimming cost V 2 bases and J 2 bases, with 7 bases left between them. Looked up from germline, CDR1 is SGHNT and CDR2 is YENEEA. The CDR3 is 15 amino acids.

In its sample, this clonotype was seen a few times. V is TRBV18 and J is TRBJ1-2; maybe TRBD1 (5 bases). In germline, CDR1 is KGHSH, CDR2 LQKENI. The CDR3 totals 13 residues. The V and J ends lost 6 bases and 3 bases respectively, with 11 bases between them. The DNA of the CDR3 is TGTGCCAGCTCGCCCGACAGATACTATGGCTACACCTTC. Translated, it gives CASSPDRYYGYTF.